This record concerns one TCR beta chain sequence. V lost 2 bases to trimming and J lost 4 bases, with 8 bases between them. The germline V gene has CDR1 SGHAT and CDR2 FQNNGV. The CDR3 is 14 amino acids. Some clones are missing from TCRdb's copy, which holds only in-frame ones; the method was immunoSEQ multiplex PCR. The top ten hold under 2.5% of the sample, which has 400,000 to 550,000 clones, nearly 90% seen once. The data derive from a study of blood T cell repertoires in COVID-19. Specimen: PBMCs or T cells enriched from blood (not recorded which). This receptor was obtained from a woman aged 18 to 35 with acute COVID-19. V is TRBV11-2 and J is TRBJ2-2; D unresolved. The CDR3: CASSLQDTTGELFF. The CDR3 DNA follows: TGTGCCAGCAGCTTACAGGATACCACCGGGGAGCTGTTTTTT.